The next 20 T cell receptor beta chains were all read from a single sample in a study of blood T cells in healthy people across ages. A second roughly 6 to 11 cycle PCR used barcoded and J-beta primers. A single record per CDR3 protein comes from TCRdb applying MiXCR to the 5' RACE reads. The sample consists of around 1,100,000 distinct CDR3 sequences, more than 30% of them appearing once. Sequencing was performed on blood. These receptors were taken from a man younger than 35 in good health.

This clonotype came up a few times. The V call is TRBV7-9, the J call TRBJ2-1, with D possibly TRBD1 on 6 matching bases. The CDR3 runs 14 residues. Germline V gives CDR1 SEHNR, CDR2 FQNEAQ (reference sequence). V was trimmed by 5 bases and J by 9 bases, leaving 17 bases between them. The CDR3 DNA reads TGTGCCAGCAGCGCCCCTCGGACAGTCGGTGAGCAGTTCTTC. Protein sequence: CASSAPRTVGEQFF.

This clonotype was seen a handful of times. V usage is TRBV6-5 and J usage is TRBJ1-1, with D possibly being TRBD1 (5 bases). Germline V lookup: CDR1 MNHEY, CDR2 SVGAGI. V was pared by 0 bases and J by 7 bases, with 15 bases between. The CDR3 length is 15 residues. This chain's CDR3 is CASSYSDTGGREAFF. The DNA for the CDR3 is TGTGCCAGCAGTTACTCGGACACGGGCGGGCGTGAAGCTTTCTTT.

The genes are TRBV27 and TRBJ1-5; weak D call: TRBD1 (5 bases). Trimming stripped 2 bases from V and 11 bases from J, with 13 bases between. This CDR3 has 13 amino acids. Germline lookup yields CDR1 MNHEY and CDR2 SMNVEV (reference sequence). Here the CDR3 reads CASSLVGEGTQHF. The DNA of the CDR3 is TGTGCCAGCAGTTTAGTCGGGGAGGGGACCCAGCATTTT.

The chain combines TRBV5-1 with TRBJ1-1; TRBD1 matches 11 bases. Germline V gene lookup returns CDR1 SGHRS and CDR2 YFSETQ. The CDR3 runs 16 residues. Trimming at V came to 1 base and at J to 2 bases, leaving 4 bases not matched to a gene. In DNA form, the CDR3 reads TGCGCCAGCAGCTTGCTCCGGACAGGGGGCAACACTGAAGCTTTCTTT. Protein: CASSLLRTGGNTEAFF. Using reference TRBV5-1 and TRBJ1-1 for the parts outside the CDR3, the full variable domain is KAGVTQTPRYLIKTRGQQVTLSCSPISGHRSVSWYQQTPGQGLQFLFEYFSETQRNKGNFPGRFSGRQFSNSRSEMNVSTLELGDSALYLCASSLLRTGGNTEAFFGQGTRLTVV.

The genes are TRBV28 and TRBJ1-4; D perhaps matches TRBD1 (6 bases). Germline V gives CDR1 MDHEN, CDR2 SYDVKM. Trimming stripped 5 bases from V and 7 bases from J, with 17 bases between. CDR3 length equals 15 residues. This chain's CDR3 is CASSPRTARGEKLFF. Written as DNA, the CDR3 is TGTGCCAGCAGTCCCCGGACAGCCCGGGGTGAAAAACTGTTTTTT.

This clonotype has only a few counts. The chain combines TRBV6-6 with TRBJ1-4; 10 nucleotides match TRBD1. Losses at the gene ends were 6 bases for V and 2 bases for J; bases not matched to a gene: 6. The CDR3 sequence is 16 residues long. Germline assignment: CDR1 MNHNY and CDR2 SVGAGI (reference sequence). The CDR3 region is CASRTRGQGTNEKLFF. The CDR3 DNA is TGTGCCAGCAGGACCCGGGGACAGGGGACTAATGAAAAACTGTTTTTT.

This clonotype was seen more than once but under ten times. The CDR3 DNA reads as TGTGCCAGCAGCCCCCTGCTGGGGCAGCCCCAGCATTTT. Encoded protein: CASSPLLGQPQHF. The V and J genes are TRBV7-9 and TRBJ1-5; D unclear. This CDR3 region has 13 residues. Trimming shortened V by 5 bases and J by 7 bases, and 12 bases separated the two germline ends. Germline loops: CDR1 SEHNR, CDR2 FQNEAQ (reference sequence).

On this clonotype itself: At one boundary the junction diverges from the germline segment, which might be a read error. The chain uses TRBV2 and TRBJ1-1; D is unresolved. The CDR3 has 14 residues. CDR1 and CDR2 from the germline V gene are SNHLY and FYNNEI. As DNA, the CDR3 is TGTACCAGCAGTGGGAGGGTGGTCAACACTGAAGCTTTCTTT. This gives the protein CTSSGRVVNTEAFF.

The chain couples TRBV28 to TRBJ1-6; TRBD1 might be the D (6 bases). The germline V gene encodes CDR1 MDHEN and CDR2 SYDVKM. The CDR3 totals 15 residues. The V end lost 5 bases, the J end lost 7 bases, and 15 bases lay between the germline ends. The CDR3 DNA is TGTGCCAGCAGTCCCGGGGGGGCGAGGAATTCACCCCTCCACTTT. This sequence encodes CASSPGGARNSPLHF. Using reference TRBV28 and TRBJ1-6 for the parts outside the CDR3, the full variable domain is DVKVTQSSRYLVKRTGEKVFLECVQDMDHENMFWYRQDPGLGLRLIYFSYDVKMKEKGDIPEGYSVSREKKERFSLILESASTNQTSMYLCASSPGGARNSPLHFGNGTRLTVT.

The CDR3: CASSIAGFETQYF. The CDR3 DNA reads as TGTGCCAGCAGCATAGCGGGGTTCGAGACCCAGTACTTC. The chain joins TRBV9 to TRBJ2-5; 8 bases match TRBD2. V gave up 4 bases and J gave up 5 bases; unmatched junction bases: 4. CDR1 SGDLS and CDR2 YYNGEE come from the germline V gene. The CDR3 sequence is 13 residues long.

V gene TRBV5-1 combines with J gene TRBJ1-2; D is possibly TRBD1 (5 bases). Germline CDR1 and CDR2: SGHRS and YFSETQ. V was pared by 1 base and J by 3 bases, with 13 bases between. This CDR3 spans 15 amino acids. CDR3 bases: TGCGCCAGCAGCTTGATGCAGGGTCAGGACTATGGCTACACCTTC. Translated, it gives CASSLMQGQDYGYTF.

This clonotype was seen a few times. The rearrangement links TRBV7-2 to TRBJ2-1, with a possible D match to TRBD2 (5 bases). The V and J ends lost 5 bases and 7 bases respectively, with 12 bases between them. CDR1 is SGHTA and CDR2 is FQGNSA in the germline V gene. This CDR3 comprises 13 residues. In nucleotides, the CDR3 is TGTGCCAGCAGCCCAACTAGTTTGAATGAGCAGTTCTTC. Protein sequence: CASSPTSLNEQFF.

This clonotype was picked up a small number of times. The chain joins TRBV20-1 to TRBJ2-7, with 9 bases fitting TRBD1. The CDR3 totals 13 residues. CDR1 DFQATT and CDR2 SNEGSKA come from the germline V gene (reference sequence). The trim removed 3 bases at V and 5 bases at J, leaving 5 bases unmatched. The CDR3 spells CSASRDRENEQYF. The CDR3 DNA sequence: TGCAGTGCTAGCCGGGACAGGGAGAACGAGCAGTACTTC.

The chain is built from TRBV20-1 and TRBJ1-1; 7 nucleotides agree with TRBD1. The CDR3 runs 14 residues. V was pared by 0 bases and J by 3 bases, with 4 bases of the junction left unmatched. The germline V gene encodes CDR1 DFQATT and CDR2 SNEGSKA (reference sequence). The CDR3 protein is CSAREQTGHTEAFF. CDR3 in DNA: TGCAGTGCTAGAGAACAGACAGGGCACACTGAAGCTTTCTTT.

The rearrangement uses TRBV10-3 and TRBJ2-2, with D perhaps given as TRBD1 or TRBD2 (5 bases each). The CDR3 loop spans 16 amino acids. The V and J ends lost 7 bases and 3 bases respectively, with 18 bases between them. CDR1 is ENHRY and CDR2 is SYGVKD in the germline V gene. As DNA, the CDR3 is TGTGCCATCACCCGGGACGGTAGACTTGACACCGGGGAGCTGTTTTTT. This gives the protein CAITRDGRLDTGELFF.

The genes are TRBV5-1 and TRBJ2-7, with D possibly matching TRBD1 (6 bases). The V gene's germline CDR1 is SGHRS and CDR2 YFSETQ. The germline V and J ends were trimmed by 4 bases and 2 bases, with 16 bases remaining between them. CDR3 size: 15 residues. CDR3 region: CASSEGQYNTYEQYF. The CDR3 region has the DNA TGCGCCAGCAGCGAAGGACAGTATAATACCTACGAGCAGTACTTC. The full variable domain, completed using reference TRBV5-1 and TRBJ2-7, is KAGVTQTPRYLIKTRGQQVTLSCSPISGHRSVSWYQQTPGQGLQFLFEYFSETQRNKGNFPGRFSGRQFSNSRSEMNVSTLELGDSALYLCASSEGQYNTYEQYFGPGTRLTVT.

V is TRBV9 and J is TRBJ1-5, with 10 bases matching TRBD1. V trimming: 4 bases; J trimming: 2 bases; junction bases outside the gene matches: 6. The germline V gene encodes CDR1 SGDLS and CDR2 YYNGEE. This CDR3 is built from 16 residues. DNA for the CDR3: TGTGCCAGCAGCCCCGCTGGGACAGGGGGCAATCAGCCCCAGCATTTT. Translation gives CASSPAGTGGNQPQHF.

A word on this clonotype: This may come from a read error, since a much larger clone is one base off. The gene calls are TRBV29-1 and TRBJ2-1; 9 bases match TRBD1. This CDR3 spans 13 amino acids. Germline V gives CDR1 SQVTM, CDR2 ANQGSEA. The CDR3 loop reads CGVEYRGLGEQFF. The DNA of the CDR3 is TGCGGCGTTGAATACAGGGGGCTAGGTGAGCAGTTCTTC.

This clonotype was found once. The chain carries TRBV3-1 and TRBJ2-3; 7 bases align to TRBD2. This CDR3 region has 15 residues. V lost 0 bases, J lost 2 bases, and 2 bases stayed unmatched. The germline V gene encodes CDR1 LGHDT and CDR2 YNNKEL (reference sequence). The CDR3 sequence is CASSQDGLVTDTQYF. The DNA for the CDR3 is TGTGCCAGCAGCCAAGACGGACTAGTCACAGATACGCAGTATTTT.

The CDR3 protein is CSARDTSDEKLFF. The CDR3, as DNA: TGCAGTGCTAGGGACACTTCCGATGAAAAACTGTTTTTT. The chain has TRBV20-1 and TRBJ1-4; tentatively, D is TRBD1 (5 bases). The CDR3 loop spans 13 amino acids. In germline, CDR1 is DFQATT, CDR2 SNEGSKA (reference sequence). Trimming took off 3 bases at V and 6 bases at J, with 11 bases between the two ends.